This T cell receptor (beta chain) was sequenced for a study of blood T cell repertoires in COVID-19. Per germline, CDR1 MNHEY and CDR2 SVGAGI. This CDR3 contains 14 residues. The V end was cut by 6 bases, the J end by 3 bases, with 14 bases between. Sequencing used immunoSEQ multiplex PCR; TCRdb keeps in-frame clones, though not all of them. The repertoire consists of some 400,000 clones, with approximately 80% occurring once and the leading ten covering about 1.2%. This TCR came from a human donor with acute or convalescent COVID-19. The donor label of this sample is uncertain. The sample consisted of peripheral blood. V is TRBV6-5 and J is TRBJ1-1, with TRBD1 as a possible D gene (6 bases). The chain's CDR3 is CASRDTGRDTEAFF. The CDR3, as DNA: TGTGCCAGCAGGGATACAGGGAGGGACACTGAAGCTTTCTTT.